Sequencing of this TCR beta chain was carried out in a study of sequential checkpoint blockade in melanoma. J was trimmed by 3 bases and V by 3 bases; bases with no gene match: 3. The CDR3 has 13 residues. Looked up from germline, CDR1 is SGHNT and CDR2 is YYREEE (reference sequence). Specified treatment: randomized to nivolumab then ipilimumab (arm A) or the reverse (arm B). Live CD3+CD8+ CD19− CD56− cells were sorted from PBMCs. This table comes from immunoSEQ multiplex PCR, and its TCRdb copy is limited to in-frame clones, with some not included. This table has approximately 29,000 clones, 75% to 85% appearing once.

This clonotype was sampled from a human donor with melanoma. The sample in question was CD8+ T cells sorted from blood (inferred from file names), obtained from a patient given nivolumab and ipilimumab in sequence. This rearrangement joins TRBV5-4 to TRBJ2-7, with 7 bases matching TRBD1. CDR3 in amino acids: CASSSRDSYEQYF. For the CDR3, the DNA is TGTGCCAGCAGCTCCCGGGACAGCTACGAGCAGTACTTC.